Below are 13 T cell receptor beta chains sequenced from a single sample in a study of breast tumors, draining lymph nodes, adjacent tissues. MiXCR, run by TCRdb on the multiplex PCR reads, gives a single entry per CDR3 protein. The data hold over 200,000 distinct CDR3 sequences, with 30% to 35% observed a single time. Axillary draining lymph nodes of breast cancer patients supplied the node samples. The sample taken for sequencing was axillary lymph node tissue. The receptors here all came from a female donor with breast cancer. Some clones in this sample may be carry-over from other donors' samples.

The chain couples TRBV6-6 to TRBJ1-5; D remains unclear. V was cut by 4 bases and J by 11 bases, with 24 bases left in between. CDR1 is MNHNY, CDR2 SVGAGI, per germline (reference sequence). The CDR3 runs 16 residues. CDR3 sequence reads: CASSFLRGGGVWAQHF. The CDR3 nucleotides are TGTGCCAGCAGTTTCCTGCGGGGAGGCGGGGTGTGGGCCCAGCATTTT.

This clonotype was recorded a few times. The chain joins TRBV9 to TRBJ2-1; D is undetermined. V was clipped by 4 bases and J by 0 bases, with 20 bases between them. The CDR3 has 18 amino acids. The germline gives CDR1 SGDLS, CDR2 YYNGEE. The CDR3 region is CASSQRPRDSSSYNEQFF. The CDR3 DNA follows: TGTGCCAGCAGCCAACGTCCCAGAGACTCGAGCTCCTACAATGAGCAGTTCTTC.

The rearrangement links TRBV19 to TRBJ1-1; 7 nucleotides line up with TRBD1. Germline trimming cut 4 bases from V and 4 bases from J; bases unmatched to any gene: 15. Germline V gene lookup returns CDR1 LNHDA and CDR2 SQIVND (reference sequence). This CDR3 is built from 17 residues. The CDR3 region has the DNA TGTGCCAGTAGTACTACTCAGGGGGGGCCGTTGCTCACTGAAGCTTTCTTT. Amino acid sequence: CASSTTQGGPLLTEAFF.

This clonotype came up many times. The chain employs TRBV7-6 and TRBJ1-4, with D possibly TRBD1 on 6 matching bases. With 5 bases removed from V and 4 bases from J, the gap between germline ends came to 11 bases. The CDR3 is 14 amino acids. Germline values: CDR1 SGHVS, CDR2 FNYEAQ. CDR3 protein: CASSRGWVNEKLFF. CDR3 in DNA: TGTGCCAGCAGCAGGGGGTGGGTTAATGAAAAACTGTTTTTT. Drawing the rest from reference TRBV7-6 and TRBJ1-4, the complete variable domain is GAGVSQSPRYKVTKRGQDVALRCDPISGHVSLYWYRQALGQGPEFLTYFNYEAQQDKSGLPNDRFSAERPEGSISTLTIQRTEQRDSAMYRCASSRGWVNEKLFFGSGTQLSVL.

In its sample, this clonotype was seen many times. The chain recombines TRBV20-1 with TRBJ2-5, with 8 bases that match TRBD2. The V and J ends lost 3 bases and 3 bases, in that order; junction bases with no gene match: 3. Germline assignment: CDR1 DFQATT and CDR2 SNEGSKA (reference sequence). There are 13 residues in the CDR3. CDR3 DNA sequence: TGCAGTGCTAGTAAGGGACTAGAAGAGACCCAGTACTTC. This sequence encodes CSASKGLEETQYF.

This clonotype showed up just a few times. A much bigger clone sits one base away, suggesting this may be a read error. The genes are TRBV14 and TRBJ1-2; a possible D gene is TRBD1 (6 bases). The CDR3 loop spans 15 amino acids. Germline V gene sequence: CDR1 SGHDN, CDR2 FVKESK. As DNA, the CDR3 is TGTGCCAGCAGCCAAGATCAGGGGAACCGCTATGGCTCCACCTTC. This gives the protein CASSQDQGNRYGSTF.

As to this clonotype: A much larger clone is a single base away; this may be a read error. J is TRBJ2-1 and V is TRBV7-2, with 7 bases aligning to TRBD2. This CDR3 spans 15 amino acids. Germline CDR1 and CDR2: SGHTA and FQGNSA. J lost 5 bases, V lost 4 bases, and 8 bases had no gene match. CDR3 in amino acids: CASSSTRGSHNEQFF. The CDR3 DNA reads TGTGCCAGCAGCTCGACGCGGGGGAGCCACAATGAGCAGTTCTTC.

This clonotype has a single count. This CDR3 reads CSASRRGIIYEQYF. CDR3 DNA sequence: TGCAGTGCTAGTAGGCGGGGGATAATCTACGAGCAGTACTTC. The chain is built from TRBV20-1 and TRBJ2-7; 7 bases map to TRBD2. Germline assignment: CDR1 DFQATT and CDR2 SNEGSKA (reference sequence). After removal of 3 bases from V and 3 bases from J, the junction contained 8 bases not matched to a gene. This CDR3 is built from 14 residues.

Of note for this clonotype: Germline and junction disagree at one end, which may indicate a read error. The V gene is TRBV25-1, the J gene TRBJ2-3; no clear D. The CDR3 is 14 amino acids. Germline V gene lookup returns CDR1 MGHDK and CDR2 SYGVNS. The CDR3 region has the DNA TGTGCCAGCAGTGATAGTGGGATGGCAGATACACAGTATTTT. Its protein product is CASSDSGMADTQYF. Based on the CDR3 plus reference TRBV25-1 and TRBJ2-3, the full variable domain is EADIYQTPRYLVIGTGKKITLECSQTMGHDKMYWYQQDPGMELHLIHYSYGVNSTEKGDLSSESTVSRIRTEHFPLTLESARPSHTSQYLCASSDSGMADTQYFGPGTRLTVL.

This clonotype was found many times. This chain connects TRBV19 to TRBJ1-2; D might be TRBD1 (6 bases). The V gene lost 1 base and the J gene lost 7 bases, with 22 bases spanning the gap. CDR1 LNHDA and CDR2 SQIVND come from the germline V gene (reference sequence). The CDR3 covers 17 residues. CDR3 in DNA: TGTGCCAGTAGTATAGGCGTTAACAGGGAAATAGGATTTGGCTACACCTTC. Translation gives CASSIGVNREIGFGYTF.

This clonotype was detected ten times or more. CDR3 sequence: CAIRGGGELFF. The CDR3 nucleotides read TGTGCCATCAGAGGGGGAGGGGAGCTGTTTTTT. The gene calls are TRBV10-3 and TRBJ2-2, with TRBD1 as a possible D gene (6 bases). Trimming removed 6 bases at V and 8 bases at J, with 7 bases between. The CDR3 extends over 11 amino acids. In germline, CDR1 is ENHRY, CDR2 SYGVKD.

This clonotype came up many times. The rearrangement joins TRBV7-9 to TRBJ2-1; TRBD1 or TRBD2 may be the D gene (6 bases each). CDR3 length: 15 amino acids. Per the germline V gene, CDR1 is SEHNR and CDR2 is FQNEAQ (reference sequence). The V end was cut by 5 bases, the J end by 5 bases, with 16 bases between. The CDR3 DNA reads as TGTGCCAGCAGCACCCCCCCGGAGGGGGACAATGAGCAGTTCTTC. Translation: CASSTPPEGDNEQFF.

The sample holds one count of this clonotype. The V call is TRBV7-9, the J call TRBJ2-3, with D maybe TRBD1 (5 bases). The DNA end favors TRBJ1-5, so the J call may be wrong. Germline CDR1 and CDR2: SEHNR and FQNEAQ (reference sequence). The CDR3 length is 15 residues. CDR3 in DNA: TGTGCCAGCAGCTTAGGGGGGAAGAGCACAGATACGCAGCATTTT. Residues: CASSLGGKSTDTQHF.